This TCR beta chain was captured in a study of blood T cell repertoires in COVID-19. Profiled with immunoSEQ multiplex PCR; TCRdb holds only in-frame clones, not every one. The table includes tens of thousands of clones, 90% to 95% detected once. This CDR3 has 13 residues. Germline CDR1 and CDR2: SQVTM and ANQGSEA. The V and J ends lost 1 base and 5 bases, in that order; junction bases with no gene match: 1. The rearrangement joins TRBV29-1 to TRBJ1-2, with 10 bases matching TRBD1. The sample comprised peripheral blood. The TCR was taken from a human donor with active COVID-19. The donor label of this sample is uncertain. CDR3 residues: CSVEAGQGYGYTF. DNA for the CDR3: TGCAGCGTTGAAGCGGGACAGGGGTATGGCTACACCTTC.